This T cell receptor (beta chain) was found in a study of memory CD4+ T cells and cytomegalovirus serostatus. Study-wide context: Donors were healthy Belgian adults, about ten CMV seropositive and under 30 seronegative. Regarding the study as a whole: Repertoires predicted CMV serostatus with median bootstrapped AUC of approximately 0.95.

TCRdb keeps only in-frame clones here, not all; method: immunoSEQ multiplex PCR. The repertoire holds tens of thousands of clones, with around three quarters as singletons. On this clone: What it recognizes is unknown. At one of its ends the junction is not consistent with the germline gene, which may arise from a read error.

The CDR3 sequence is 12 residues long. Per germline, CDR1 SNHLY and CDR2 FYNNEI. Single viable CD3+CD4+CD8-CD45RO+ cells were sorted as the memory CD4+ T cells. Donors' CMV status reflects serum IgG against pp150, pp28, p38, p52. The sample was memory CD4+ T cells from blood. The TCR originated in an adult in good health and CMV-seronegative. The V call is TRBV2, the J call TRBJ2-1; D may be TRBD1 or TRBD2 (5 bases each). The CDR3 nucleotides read TGCGGGGCCCTGAACCTCGCCAATGAGCAGTTCTTC. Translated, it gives CGALNLANEQFF.